One and the same sample provided the 13 T cell receptor beta chains below, sequenced in a study of CD8 T cells in ankylosing spondylitis. General study results and limits: Ankylosing spondylitis blood appeared to carry a characteristic TCR beta motif of fewer than 10 highly homologous variants.

Antigens of these TCRs are unknown. TCRdb recomputed calls from the 5' RACE reads with MiXCR, one row per CDR3 protein. The sample lists about 90,000 distinct CDR3 sequences, roughly 9% occurring once. Sequencing was done on a sample of blood, either unsorted or a sorted T cell fraction (not recorded which). These receptors all come from a male donor with ankylosing spondylitis.

V usage is TRBV10-2 and J usage is TRBJ2-7, with TRBD2 identical over 7 bases. Germline V gene data show CDR1 as WSHSY and CDR2 as SAAADI. Unmatched junction bases numbered 11, after V lost 0 bases and J lost 9 bases. This CDR3 has 15 amino acids. The CDR3 loop is CASSESWRESRVQYV. The CDR3 nucleotides read TGCGCCAGCAGTGAGTCGTGGCGGGAGTCTAGAGTGCAGTACGTC.

J is TRBJ2-7 and V is TRBV27; 10 positions agree with TRBD1. The CDR3 consists of 16 residues. V trimming: 5 bases; J trimming: 6 bases; junction bases outside the gene matches: 13. CDR1 MNHEY and CDR2 SMNVEV come from the germline V gene (reference sequence). CDR3 region: CASSRYPGQGWSEQYF. CDR3 DNA: TGTGCCAGCAGTCGCTACCCGGGACAGGGGTGGAGCGAGCAGTACTTC.

The gene calls are TRBV20-1 and TRBJ1-3; tentatively, D is TRBD1 (6 bases). The CDR3 length is 15 residues. V lost 0 bases to trimming and J lost 0 bases, with 9 bases between them. CDR1 DFQATT and CDR2 SNEGSKA come from the germline V gene (reference sequence). The CDR3 loop is CSARDLDSSGNTIYF. CDR3 nucleotides: TGCAGTGCTAGAGATTTGGACAGCTCTGGAAACACCATATATTTT.

The rearrangement joins TRBV5-1 to TRBJ2-3; TRBD2 aligns across 13 bases. Germline CDR1 SGHRS, CDR2 YFSETQ. This CDR3 comprises 20 residues. After removal of 4 bases from V and 0 bases from J, the junction contained 14 bases not matched to a gene. The CDR3 DNA sequence: TGCGCCAGCAGCATGCCGGGACTAGCGGGAAGAGTGTCTAGCACAGATACGCAGTATTTT. It codes for CASSMPGLAGRVSSTDTQYF.

This clonotype was seen at least ten times. The chain couples TRBV14 to TRBJ2-1, with 9 bases matching TRBD2. CDR3 length: 15 amino acids. J lost 7 bases, V lost 6 bases, and 10 bases had no gene match. CDR1 and CDR2 from the germline V gene are SGHDN and FVKESK. In DNA form, the CDR3 reads TGTGCCAGCAGTTTAGCGGGGGCCCCGAGGAATGAGCAGTTCTTC. This translates into CASSLAGAPRNEQFF.

This chain links TRBV18 with TRBJ1-5; the D is unclear. CDR1 and CDR2 from the germline V gene are KGHSH and LQKENI. Between the trimmed V and J ends, which lost 2 bases and 0 bases, there was a span of 23 bases. The CDR3 totals 20 residues. CDR3 in DNA: TGTGCCAGCTCACCAAGACCGGGGTTAGACATTTCTTATAGCAATCAGCCCCAGCATTTT. Protein: CASSPRPGLDISYSNQPQHF.

This clonotype occurred a few times. The chain employs TRBV15 and TRBJ1-5; D gene uncertain. Germline V gene sequence: CDR1 LNHNV, CDR2 YYDKDF (reference sequence). There are 12 residues in the CDR3. Trimming removed 1 base from V and 4 bases from J, with 2 bases in between. This CDR3 is CATSRGNQPQHF. The CDR3 nucleotides read TGTGCCACCAGCAGAGGTAATCAGCCCCAGCATTTT. Based on the CDR3 plus reference TRBV15 and TRBJ1-5, the full variable domain is DAMVIQNPRYQVTQFGKPVTLSCSQTLNHNVMYWYQQKSSQAPKLLFHYYDKDFNNEADTPDNFQSRRPNTSFCFLDIRSPGLGDTAMYLCATSRGNQPQHFGDGTRLSIL.

This clonotype was observed at least ten times. This chain joins TRBV20-1 and TRBJ2-3, with 8 nucleotides matching TRBD2. Trimming took 0 bases from V and 0 from J; bases not matched to a gene: 2. There are 15 residues in the CDR3. Germline loops: CDR1 DFQATT, CDR2 SNEGSKA (reference sequence). The CDR3: CSARETSESTDTQYF. CDR3 nucleotide sequence: TGCAGTGCTAGAGAGACTAGCGAGAGCACAGATACGCAGTATTTT.

There are many counts of this clonotype. This chain joins TRBV12-3 or TRBV12-4 and TRBJ1-1; tentatively, D is TRBD1 (6 bases). V was shortened by 3 bases and J by 5 bases, with 10 bases between the two germline ends. This CDR3 spans 13 amino acids. The CDR3 sequence is CASSFPGDTEAFF. CDR3 nucleotide sequence: TGTGCCAGCAGTTTCCCAGGGGATACTGAAGCTTTCTTT.

There are a few counts of this clonotype. This sequence joins TRBV7-9 and TRBJ2-7; D call uncertain. The ends were cut back, 5 bases at V and 6 bases at J, with 8 bases in the middle. This CDR3 has 11 residues. Per the germline V gene, CDR1 is SEHNR and CDR2 is FQNEAQ (reference sequence). CDR3 nucleotide sequence: TGTGCCAGCAGCGACGTCCGCGAGCAGTACTTC. This encodes CASSDVREQYF. Full variable domain (outside the CDR3, taken from reference TRBV7-9 and TRBJ2-7): DTGVSQNPRHKITKRGQNVTFRCDPISEHNRLYWYRQTLGQGPEFLTYFQNEAQLEKSRLLSDRFSAERPKGSFSTLEIQRTEQGDSAMYLCASSDVREQYFGPGTRLTVT.

This clonotype was observed at least ten times. The chain employs TRBV24-1 and TRBJ2-2; the D gene is possibly TRBD1 (7 bases). With 3 bases removed from V and 4 bases from J, the gap between germline ends came to 14 bases. The CDR3 consists of 16 residues. CDR1 and CDR2 from the germline V gene are KGHDR and SFDVKD. CDR3 region: CATSDHRGGSTGELFF. In DNA, the CDR3 is TGTGCCACCAGTGATCACAGGGGAGGTAGCACCGGGGAGCTGTTTTTT.

The genes are TRBV7-9 and TRBJ2-7; maybe TRBD1 (5 bases). CDR3 length equals 13 residues. Germline assignment: CDR1 SEHNR and CDR2 FQNEAQ (reference sequence). V lost 3 bases and J lost 6, with 12 bases in between. CDR3 sequence reads: CASSLGTGLEQYF. The CDR3 DNA follows: TGTGCCAGCAGCTTGGGAACAGGTCTCGAGCAGTACTTC.

This clonotype was seen ten or more times. The chain uses TRBV6-1 and TRBJ2-1; 8 nucleotides align to TRBD2. Germline CDR1 reads MNHNS; CDR2 reads SASEGT. The CDR3 has 16 residues. V trimming: 1 base; J trimming: 3 bases; junction bases outside the gene matches: 5. CDR3 nucleotide sequence: TGTGCCAGCAGTGAAGGACCGGGAGGGATCTACAATGAGCAGTTCTTC. Its translation is CASSEGPGGIYNEQFF.